Presented here are 4 T cell receptor beta chains from one specimen sequenced in a study of cytomegalovirus exposure and HLA in healthy donors. Method: immunoSEQ multiplex PCR; TCRdb's copy keeps in-frame clones and lacks some. This table has 100,000 to 150,000 clones, 85% to 90% appearing once. The source material was PBMCs. Receptor source: a man younger than 45 in good health and CMV-seronegative.

V is TRBV6-6 and J is TRBJ1-2, with 8 bases that match TRBD1. This CDR3 region has 13 residues. V gave up 4 bases and J gave up 8 bases; unmatched junction bases: 6. Germline V gene data show CDR1 as MNHNY and CDR2 as SVGAGI (reference sequence). Here the CDR3 reads CASSSTGAEGYTF. CDR3 sequence (DNA): TGTGCCAGCAGTTCGACAGGGGCAGAAGGCTACACCTTC.

This rearrangement joins TRBV7-2 to TRBJ2-7; 8 bases are a match to TRBD1. In germline, CDR1 is SGHTA, CDR2 FQGNSA. The CDR3 extends over 16 amino acids. J gave up 3 bases and V 5 bases, and 12 bases lay outside the gene matches. The chain's CDR3 is CASSLLTGTGGYEQYF. In DNA form, the CDR3 reads TGTGCCAGCAGCCTCTTAACCGGGACAGGCGGCTACGAGCAGTACTTC.

V is TRBV19 and J is TRBJ2-7; 8 nucleotides align to TRBD2. V lost 10 bases to trimming and J lost 7 bases; unmatched junction nucleotides: 12. The V gene's germline CDR1 is LNHDA and CDR2 SQIVND (reference sequence). The CDR3 contains 13 residues. The CDR3 is CATKTSGHGEQYF. CDR3 coding DNA: TGTGCCACCAAAACTAGCGGCCATGGTGAGCAGTACTTC. Full variable domain (remainder filled in from reference TRBV19 and TRBJ2-7): DGGITQSPKYLFRKEGQNVTLSCEQNLNHDAMYWYRQDPGQGLRLIYYSQIVNDFQKGDIAEGYSVSREKKESFPLTVTSAQKNPTAFYLCATKTSGHGEQYFGPGTRLTVT.

The chain is built from TRBV6-5 and TRBJ1-2, with 7 bases fitting TRBD1. J was trimmed by 3 bases and V by 6 bases; bases with no gene match: 4. The CDR3 is 13 amino acids. The germline gives CDR1 MNHEY, CDR2 SVGAGI. CDR3 in amino acids: CASRNRGDYGYTF. CDR3 sequence (DNA): TGTGCCAGCAGAAACAGGGGTGACTATGGCTACACCTTC.